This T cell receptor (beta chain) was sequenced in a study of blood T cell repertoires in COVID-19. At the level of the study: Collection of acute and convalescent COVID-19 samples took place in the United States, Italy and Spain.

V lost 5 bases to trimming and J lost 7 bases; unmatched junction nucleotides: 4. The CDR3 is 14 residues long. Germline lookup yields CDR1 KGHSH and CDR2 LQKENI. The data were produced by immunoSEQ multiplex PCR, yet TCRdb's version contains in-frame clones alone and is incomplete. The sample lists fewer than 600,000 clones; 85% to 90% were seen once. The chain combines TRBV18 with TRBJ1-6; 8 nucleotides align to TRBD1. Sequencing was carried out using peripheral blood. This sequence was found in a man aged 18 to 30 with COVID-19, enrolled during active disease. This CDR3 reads CASSKDRENSPLHF. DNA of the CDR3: TGTGCCAGCTCAAAGGACAGGGAGAATTCACCCCTCCACTTT.